The 7 T cell receptor beta chains below were found in one sample sequenced in a study of blood T cell repertoires in COVID-19. TCRdb keeps only in-frame clones here, not all; method: immunoSEQ multiplex PCR. The table lists about 250,000 clones, approximately 84% of them singletons. The sequencing input was PBMCs or T cells enriched from blood (not recorded which). The receptors derive from a man between 40 and 49 years old who had recovered from COVID-19.

The chain employs TRBV18 and TRBJ2-5; D remains ambiguous. This CDR3 comprises 12 residues. Germline values: CDR1 KGHSH, CDR2 LQKENI. V lost 0 bases, J lost 5 bases, and 4 bases lay in between. CDR3 residues: CASSPPSETQYF. In DNA form, the CDR3 reads TGTGCCAGCTCACCACCGAGCGAGACCCAGTACTTC. The full variable domain, rest sourced from reference TRBV18 and TRBJ2-5, is NAGVMQNPRHLVRRRGQEARLRCSPMKGHSHVYWYRQLPEEGLKFMVYLQKENIIDESGMPKERFSAEFPKEGPSILRIQQVVRGDSAAYFCASSPPSETQYFGPGTRLLVL.

This rearrangement joins TRBV7-3 to TRBJ2-5; 9 bases are a match to TRBD2. Germline lookup yields CDR1 SGHTA and CDR2 FQGTGA. Trimming took 3 bases from V and 3 from J; bases not matched to a gene: 2. This CDR3 has 14 residues. The CDR3 sequence: CASSFSGGEETQYF. CDR3 coding DNA: TGTGCCAGCAGCTTTAGCGGGGGCGAAGAGACCCAGTACTTC.

The rearrangement joins TRBV12-3 or TRBV12-4 to TRBJ1-3; D perhaps matches TRBD1 (6 bases). Deletions cut 8 bases from V and 0 bases from J, with 8 bases between. The CDR3 contains 13 residues. The CDR3 reads CASRRGSGNTIYF. In nucleotides, the CDR3 is TGTGCCAGCCGCAGGGGCTCTGGAAACACCATATATTTT.

The rearrangement uses TRBV19 and TRBJ1-1; D gene uncertain. The CDR3 totals 14 residues. V dropped 1 base and J dropped 5 bases, with 11 bases sitting between them. Germline CDR1 LNHDA, CDR2 SQIVND (reference sequence). The DNA for the CDR3 is TGTGCCAGTAGTATAGGAGGGAGGCCAACTGAAGCTTTCTTT. Its protein is CASSIGGRPTEAFF.

V and J are TRBV3-1 (or the pseudogene TRBV3-2) and TRBJ1-2; 7 nucleotides match TRBD1. Germline CDR1 and CDR2: LGHDT and YNNKEL (reference sequence). J gave up 4 bases and V 0 bases, and 11 bases lay outside the gene matches. The CDR3 loop spans 17 amino acids. The CDR3 reads CASSQDFRRGQGYGYTF. DNA for the CDR3: TGTGCCAGCAGCCAAGACTTCCGGAGGGGGCAGGGCTATGGCTACACCTTC.

The rearrangement links TRBV20-1 to TRBJ2-1; the D gene is possibly TRBD2 (5 bases). The ends were cut back, 3 bases at V and 4 bases at J, with 16 bases in the middle. The CDR3 has 15 residues. CDR1 DFQATT and CDR2 SNEGSKA come from the germline V gene (reference sequence). CDR3 coding DNA: TGCAGTGCTAGTTTTCCGGGCGGGTGGTACAATGAGCAGTTCTTC. Translating gives CSASFPGGWYNEQFF.

The chain couples TRBV6-5 to TRBJ1-5; TRBD1 aligns across 8 bases. CDR1 is MNHEY and CDR2 is SVGAGI in the germline V gene. Trimming removed 8 bases from V and 6 bases from J; junction bases left unmatched: 9. This CDR3 has 14 amino acids. The DNA for the CDR3 is TGTGCCAGCCGCTTCGGGACAGGCGTTCAGCCCCAGCATTTT. This translates into CASRFGTGVQPQHF.